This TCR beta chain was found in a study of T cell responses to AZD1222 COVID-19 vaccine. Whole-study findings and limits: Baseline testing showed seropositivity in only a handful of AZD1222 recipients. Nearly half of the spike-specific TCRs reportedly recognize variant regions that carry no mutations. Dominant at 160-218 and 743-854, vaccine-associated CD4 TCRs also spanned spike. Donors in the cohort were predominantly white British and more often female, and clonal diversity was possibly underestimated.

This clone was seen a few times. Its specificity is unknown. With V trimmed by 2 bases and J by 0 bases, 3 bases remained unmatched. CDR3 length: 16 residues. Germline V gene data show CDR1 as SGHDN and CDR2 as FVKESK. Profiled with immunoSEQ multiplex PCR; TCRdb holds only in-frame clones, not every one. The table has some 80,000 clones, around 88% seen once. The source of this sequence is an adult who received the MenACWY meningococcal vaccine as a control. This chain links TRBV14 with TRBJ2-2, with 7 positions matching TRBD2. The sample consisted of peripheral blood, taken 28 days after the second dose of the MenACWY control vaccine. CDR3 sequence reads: CASSQTLATNTGELFF. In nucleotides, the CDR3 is TGTGCCAGCAGCCAAACACTAGCGACGAACACCGGGGAGCTGTTTTTT.